The source of this T cell receptor beta chain is a study of blood T cell repertoires in COVID-19. Clones were sequenced by immunoSEQ multiplex PCR, and TCRdb holds only the in-frame ones, with some missing. The sample has tens of thousands of clones; about 90% are singletons. This CDR3 contains 11 residues. Germline V gives CDR1 MNHEY, CDR2 SVGAGI. V was trimmed by 6 bases and J by 5 bases, leaving 6 bases between them. The rearrangement joins TRBV6-5 to TRBJ2-3, with D hard to call. This TCR was sampled from a woman of 80 years or more with acute or convalescent COVID-19. The sample taken for sequencing was peripheral blood. CDR3 DNA sequence: TGTGCCAGCAGACATCAAGATACGCAGTATTTT. Amino acids: CASRHQDTQYF.